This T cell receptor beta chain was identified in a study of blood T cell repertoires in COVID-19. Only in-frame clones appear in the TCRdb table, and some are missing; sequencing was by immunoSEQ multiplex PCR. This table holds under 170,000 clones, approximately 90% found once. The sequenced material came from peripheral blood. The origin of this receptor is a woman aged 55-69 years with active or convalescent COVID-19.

CDR3 in amino acids: CASSQEMLQGAKNIQYF. CDR3 sequence (DNA): TGCGCCAGCAGCCAAGAGATGCTACAGGGGGCCAAAAACATTCAGTACTTC. This sequence joins TRBV4-3 and TRBJ2-4, with 7 bases fitting TRBD1. The V segment lost 0 bases and the J segment 1 base; nucleotides outside the gene matches: 6. The CDR3 is 17 residues long. From germline, CDR1 is LGHNA and CDR2 YSLEER.